This record concerns one T cell receptor (beta chain) sequence. The clone's antigen remains unknown. No clone much larger than this one lies a single base away; base qualities are absent. This sample is drawn from a study of graft-versus-host responses after intestinal transplantation (TCRdb year 2021). Looking at the study overall: Multivisceral, liver-intestinal, or isolated intestinal transplants were received by the recipients. All recipients received anti-thymocyte globulin induction followed by maintenance tacrolimus and steroids for 3 to 4 years. After intestinal transplantation, graft-versus-host and host-versus-graft alloreactive T cell clones were followed in the graft, circulation and bone marrow using bulk TCR-beta CDR3 sequencing. To identify alloreactive clones, pre-transplant mixed lymphocyte reaction products were sequenced and compared with unstimulated pre-transplant donor and recipient T cells. Of the 20 to 25 intestinal transplant recipients enrolled in the cohort, one of whom was a retransplant, a few patients without pretransplant specimens were excluded. Donor T cell macrochimerism was defined as a peak of at least 4% donor T cells among recipient peripheral blood mononuclear cells. Rather than being sequenced by the commercial service, samples from a few later patients were sequenced in-house on an Illumina MiSeq and processed with MiXCR.

Paper-wide results and their limitations: Conclusions were limited by the relatively low number and heterogeneity of intestinal transplant patients. GvH clones were detected in recipient bone marrow, and some appeared earlier in ileal mucosa or blood, consistent with an intestinal mucosal origin. Early after transplant, declines in HvG clones were associated with peak levels of circulating GvH clones. Patients with donor T cell macrochimerism had high GvH to HvG T cell clonal ratios in their allografts.

Reading the label with the study, this specimen's time point is: cells obtained before transplantation from donor or recipient. CD3+CD4+ and CD3+CD8+ populations were FACS-sorted from unstimulated pre-transplant donor and recipient cells taken from spleen or lymph nodes. There are 13 amino acids in the CDR3, from cysteine to phenylalanine inclusive. Just CDR3 DNA is preserved here, 39 bases in frame from base 1. From a lookup of the germline V gene (reference sequence), CDR1 and CDR2 are GTSNPN and SVGIG. Trimming takes 1 base from V and 3 bases from J, and the germline ends sit 7 bases apart. Library generation was performed with the immunoSEQ multiplex PCR assay. For most patients, genomic DNA was isolated with the Qiagen DNeasy Blood and Tissue Kit and shipped frozen to Adaptive Biotechnologies for TCR sequencing. For most patients, high-throughput TCR-beta CDR3 sequencing of genomic DNA was performed by Adaptive Biotechnologies. Turning to the authors' computational methods: Adaptive's ImmunoSEQ software supplied the TCR sequencing data for 18 patients, while MiXCR and VDJtools were used to process a few other patients. To correct CD4 versus CD8 sorting errors, sequences present in both subsets at a frequency ratio below 5:1 were removed. CDR3 nucleotide sequences shared between donor and recipient were removed because their origin could not be assigned. To be classed as alloreactive, a clone needed at least 2-fold expansion over unstimulated cells and a minimum CFSE-low frequency of 0.002% (template counts) or 0.001% (read counts). Clones were considered mappable if detected in sequenced pre-transplant spleen, lymph node, or MLR CFSE-low populations of the donor or recipient. The cumulative frequency of alloreactive clones was calculated as a percentage of all sequences, weighted by copy number. TCRdb mirrors the immuneACCESS table, restricted to in-frame sequences. Some clones are absent from its copies; in checked studies, under half trace to an unresolved V gene, and the reason for the others is unknown. V and J calls and clone size are those listed in that table; D and trimming were worked out from the DNA. For this sample there are tens of thousands of clones; 84% appear just once. Of the sample, less than 0.45% falls within the top ten clones.

Sample: unstimulated CD4+ T cells sorted from spleen or lymph node cells, taken before transplant. Recombination linked TRBV30 to TRBJ2-4; the best D guess is TRBD2, with 5 bases matching. This sequence originates from a human donor who was the organ donor for an intestinal transplant. CDR3 protein: CAWSGRNKNIQYF. The nucleotides read TGTGCCTGGAGTGGGAGGAACAAAAACATTCAGTACTTC.